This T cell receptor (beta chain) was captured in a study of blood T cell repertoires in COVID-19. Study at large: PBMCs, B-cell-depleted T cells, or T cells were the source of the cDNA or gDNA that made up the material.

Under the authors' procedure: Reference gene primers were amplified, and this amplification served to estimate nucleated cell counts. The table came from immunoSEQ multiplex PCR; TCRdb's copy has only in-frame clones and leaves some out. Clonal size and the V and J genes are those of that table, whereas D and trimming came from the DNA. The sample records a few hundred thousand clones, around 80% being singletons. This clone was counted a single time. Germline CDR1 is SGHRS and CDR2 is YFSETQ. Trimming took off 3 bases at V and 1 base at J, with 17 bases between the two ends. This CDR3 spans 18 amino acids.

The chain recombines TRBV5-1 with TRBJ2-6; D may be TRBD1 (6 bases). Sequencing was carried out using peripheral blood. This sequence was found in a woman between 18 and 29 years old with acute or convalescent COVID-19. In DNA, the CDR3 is TGCGCCAGCAGCTCCACGGGGACATCATTTTCTGGGGCCAACGTCCTGACTTTC. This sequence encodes CASSSTGTSFSGANVLTF.